The source of this T cell receptor beta chain is a study of T-cell memory formation after mild COVID-19. On the study more broadly: Largely donor-specific TCR clusters were found.

General observations from the study: There was a balanced CD4/CD8 profile in clones contracting day 15 to 85, and later expanders leaned CD4+.

TCRalpha and TCRbeta libraries used 5'RACE with constant-segment primers and UMIs. One entry per CDR3 protein, called by TCRdb with MiXCR from the 5' RACE reads. Of about 60,000 distinct CDR3 sequences listed, 9.5% to 15% are singletons. The table lists this clonotype with a few counts. What it binds is not known. This TCR came from a young man who had mild COVID-19 (a few samples of this study predate the infection). Cell type and time point are not known. Sequenced: PBMCs or a T cell subset sorted from them (not recorded which).

The CDR3 coding sequence is TGTGCCGTCGAGGGACAGCTAAACACTGAAGCTTTCTTT. This gives the protein CAVEGQLNTEAFF. The gene calls are TRBV10-3 and TRBJ1-1, with 7 bases lining up with TRBD1. Germline V gene sequence: CDR1 ENHRY, CDR2 SYGVKD. The CDR3 contains 13 residues. V shed 11 bases, J shed 2 bases, and the junction held 8 bases outside the gene matches.